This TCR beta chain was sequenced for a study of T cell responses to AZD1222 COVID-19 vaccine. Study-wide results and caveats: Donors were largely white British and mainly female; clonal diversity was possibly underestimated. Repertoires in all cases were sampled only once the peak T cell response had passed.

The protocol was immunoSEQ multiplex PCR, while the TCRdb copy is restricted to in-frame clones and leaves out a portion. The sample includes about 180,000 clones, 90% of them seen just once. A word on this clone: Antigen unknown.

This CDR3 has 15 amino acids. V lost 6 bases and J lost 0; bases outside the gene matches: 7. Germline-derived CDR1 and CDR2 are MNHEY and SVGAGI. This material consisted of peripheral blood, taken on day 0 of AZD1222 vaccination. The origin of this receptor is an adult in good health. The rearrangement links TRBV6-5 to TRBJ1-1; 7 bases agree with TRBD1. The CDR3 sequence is CASRVLQGMNTEAFF. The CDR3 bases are TGTGCCAGCAGGGTACTACAGGGGATGAACACTGAAGCTTTCTTT.